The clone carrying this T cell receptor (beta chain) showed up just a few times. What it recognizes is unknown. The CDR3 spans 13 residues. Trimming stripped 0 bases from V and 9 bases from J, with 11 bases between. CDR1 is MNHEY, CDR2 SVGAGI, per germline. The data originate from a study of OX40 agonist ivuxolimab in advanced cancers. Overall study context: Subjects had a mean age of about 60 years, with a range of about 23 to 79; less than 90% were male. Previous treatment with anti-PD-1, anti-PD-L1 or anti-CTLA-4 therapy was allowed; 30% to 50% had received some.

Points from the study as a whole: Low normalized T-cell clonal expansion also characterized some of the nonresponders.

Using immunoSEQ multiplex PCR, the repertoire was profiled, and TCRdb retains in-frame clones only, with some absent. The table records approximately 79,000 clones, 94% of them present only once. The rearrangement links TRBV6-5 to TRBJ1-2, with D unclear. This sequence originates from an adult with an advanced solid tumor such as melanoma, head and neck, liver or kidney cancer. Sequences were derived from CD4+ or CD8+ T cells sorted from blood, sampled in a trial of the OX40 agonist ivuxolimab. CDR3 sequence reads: CASSYSAGERYTF. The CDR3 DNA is TGTGCCAGCAGTTACTCGGCAGGTGAACGCTACACCTTC.